This entry lists 31 T cell receptor beta chains sequenced from one sample in a study of Ad26.COV2.S vaccination and SARS-CoV-2 variants. Noted treatment: some 20 received Ad26.COV2.S at low or high dose, single or two shots; 5 received placebo; per-sample allocation not given. Samples analyzed were those drawn on day 63 after the first vaccine or placebo injection. The assay was immunoSEQ multiplex PCR, and TCRdb's table has in-frame clones only and misses some. The sample has about 680,000 clones; roughly nine tenths are singletons. Sequenced here: peripheral blood, sampled in a trial of Ad26.COV2.S vaccine versus placebo. The receptors were sampled from a person aged 18 to 65 who received the Ad26.COV2.S COVID-19 vaccine or a placebo.

On this clone itself: Compared with germline, one end of the junction differs, possibly owing to a read error. The chain combines TRBV6-5 with TRBJ1-1; D might be TRBD1 (5 bases). The CDR3 sequence is 14 residues long. CDR1 is MNHEY, CDR2 SVGAGI, per germline. The DNA for the CDR3 is TGTGCCAGCAGGCCCGAGCGGGGGAACACTAAAGCTTTCTTT. Its translation: CASRPERGNTKAFF.

This clone was seen once. The rearrangement uses TRBV29-1 and TRBJ2-1; TRBD1 aligns across 12 bases. This CDR3 has 16 amino acids. Unmatched junction bases numbered 5, after V lost 1 base and J lost 4 bases. From germline, CDR1 is SQVTM and CDR2 ANQGSEA. The CDR3 coding sequence is TGCAGCGTTGAAGGTCAGGGACAGGGGGCTTACAATGAGCAGTTCTTC. Amino acids: CSVEGQGQGAYNEQFF.

The chain employs TRBV27 and TRBJ2-5; tentative D call: TRBD1 (6 bases). Trimming removed 2 bases at V and 2 bases at J, with 12 bases between. CDR3 length: 15 amino acids. From germline, CDR1 is MNHEY and CDR2 SMNVEV (reference sequence). CDR3 region: CASSLVQGSQETQYF. CDR3 DNA sequence: TGTGCCAGCAGTTTAGTCCAGGGGTCGCAAGAGACCCAGTACTTC.

This clone was seen a few times. The genes are TRBV30 and TRBJ1-3; D remains ambiguous. Germline lookup yields CDR1 GTSNPN and CDR2 SVGIG (reference sequence). V lost 1 base and J 4 bases, leaving 14 bases between the germline ends. This CDR3 has 15 amino acids. As DNA, the CDR3 is TGTGCCTGGAGTGAAGGGTGGCAGGACGGAAACACCATATATTTT. This codes for CAWSEGWQDGNTIYF. Full variable domain (remainder filled in from reference TRBV30 and TRBJ1-3): SQTIHQWPATLVQPVGSPLSLECTVEGTSNPNLYWYRQAAGRGLQLLFYSVGIGQISSEVPQNLSASRPQDRQFILSSKKLLLSDSGFYLCAWSEGWQDGNTIYFGEGSWLTVV.

The rearrangement uses TRBV4-1 and TRBJ2-1, with 7 bases aligning to TRBD2. V trimming: 3 bases; J trimming: 7 bases; junction bases outside the gene matches: 9. The germline gives CDR1 MGHRA, CDR2 YSYEKL. This CDR3 is built from 15 residues. The CDR3 loop is CASSHLGGRKNEQFF. In nucleotides, the CDR3 is TGCGCCAGCAGCCATCTGGGCGGGAGAAAAAATGAGCAGTTCTTC.

V gene TRBV5-6 combines with J gene TRBJ1-2; no clear D gene. This CDR3 has 15 residues. The V gene's germline CDR1 is SGHDT and CDR2 YYEEEE. Trimming cost V 1 base and J 5 bases, with 15 bases left between them. Here the CDR3 DNA reads TGTGCCAGCAGCTTGATTGGAAGAGATGAGTATGGCTACACCTTC. Translated: CASSLIGRDEYGYTF. Full variable domain (rest looked up from reference TRBV5-6 and TRBJ1-2): DAGVTQSPTHLIKTRGQQVTLRCSPKSGHDTVSWYQQALGQGPQFIFQYYEEEERQRGNFPDRFSGHQFPNYSSELNVNALLLGDSALYLCASSLIGRDEYGYTFGSGTRLTVV.

The chain joins TRBV5-5 to TRBJ2-3, with D unresolved. Looked up from germline, CDR1 is SGHKS and CDR2 is YYEKEE (reference sequence). CDR3 length equals 15 residues. V was pared by 0 bases and J by 5 bases, with 13 bases between. CDR3 nucleotide sequence: TGTGCCAGCAGCTTGGAGGGCCTAGAGATAGATACGCAGTATTTT. Translating gives CASSLEGLEIDTQYF.

This chain uses TRBV2 with TRBJ1-4; D unclear. Germline CDR1 and CDR2: SNHLY and FYNNEI. The CDR3 has 13 amino acids. With 4 bases removed from V and 2 bases from J, the gap between germline ends came to 5 bases. This chain's CDR3 is CASSAETNEKLFF. CDR3 nucleotide sequence: TGTGCCAGCAGTGCGGAGACTAATGAAAAACTGTTTTTT. Variable domain in full (rest from reference TRBV2 and TRBJ1-4): EPEVTQTPSHQVTQMGQEVILRCVPISNHLYFYWYRQILGQKVEFLVSFYNNEISEKSEIFDDQFSVERPDGSNFTLKIRSTKLEDSAMYFCASSAETNEKLFFGSGTQLSVL.

The chain employs TRBV29-1 and TRBJ2-4, with D unclear. V dropped 4 bases and J dropped 9 bases, with 10 bases sitting between them. This CDR3 is built from 11 residues. The germline V gene encodes CDR1 SQVTM and CDR2 ANQGSEA. CDR3 loop: CSVGYLSIQYF. CDR3 sequence (DNA): TGCAGCGTTGGTTACCTAAGCATTCAGTACTTC.

The chain combines TRBV5-1 with TRBJ2-1; 10 bases align to TRBD2. The CDR3 is made up of 16 amino acids. CDR1 is SGHRS, CDR2 YFSETQ, per germline. V shed 3 bases and J 5 bases; nucleotides not matched to a gene: 8. The CDR3 loop reads CASSSQAGGLHNEQFF. The CDR3 DNA is TGCGCCAGCAGCTCACAAGCGGGGGGGCTCCACAATGAGCAGTTCTTC.

This clone is a singleton in its sample. The chain carries TRBV5-1 and TRBJ2-1; tentative D call: TRBD1 (5 bases). The CDR3 runs to 15 residues. With 2 bases removed from V and 3 bases from J, the gap between germline ends came to 12 bases. CDR1 is SGHRS and CDR2 is YFSETQ in the germline V gene. The CDR3 DNA follows: TGCGCCAGCAGCTTCCTACAAGGGGACTACAATGAGCAGTTCTTC. Protein product: CASSFLQGDYNEQFF.

The chain combines TRBV19 with TRBJ1-5; D gene uncertain. Germline V gene data show CDR1 as LNHDA and CDR2 as SQIVND (reference sequence). The V and J ends lost 5 bases and 1 base respectively, with 9 bases between them. The CDR3 length is 14 residues. CDR3 sequence: CASSFARSNQPQHF. The CDR3 DNA reads as TGTGCCAGTAGTTTCGCCCGAAGCAATCAGCCCCAGCATTTT.

This clone appeared a few times. The rearrangement uses TRBV2 and TRBJ2-2; D call uncertain. The CDR3 spans 11 residues. Germline V gene sequence: CDR1 SNHLY, CDR2 FYNNEI. V lost 4 bases and J lost 7, with 4 bases in between. CDR3 region: CASSGYGELFF. The CDR3 coding sequence is TGTGCCAGCAGTGGGTACGGGGAGCTGTTTTTT.

The V call is TRBV10-1, the J call TRBJ2-3; TRBD2 aligns across 7 bases. Germline V gene data show CDR1 as WNHNN and CDR2 as SYGVQD (reference sequence). The CDR3 covers 14 residues. The V and J ends lost 3 bases and 0 bases, in that order; junction bases with no gene match: 0. The CDR3 loop is CASSDSGSTDTQYF. The CDR3 DNA is TGCGCCAGCAGTGATAGCGGGAGCACAGATACGCAGTATTTT.

This clone has only a few counts. CDR3 DNA sequence: TGTGCCAGCAGCCCTGTCGGTCGCAGCTCCTACAATGAGCAGTTCTTC. Translation: CASSPVGRSSYNEQFF. V and J are TRBV14 and TRBJ2-1; D call uncertain. Germline V gives CDR1 SGHDN, CDR2 FVKESK. The V end lost 4 bases, the J end lost 0 bases, and 13 bases lay between the germline ends. This CDR3 is built from 16 residues. Complete variable domain (other parts from reference TRBV14 and TRBJ2-1): EAGVTQFPSHSVIEKGQTVTLRCDPISGHDNLYWYRRVMGKEIKFLLHFVKESKQDESGMPNNRFLAERTGGTYSTLKVQPAELEDSGVYFCASSPVGRSSYNEQFFGPGTRLTVL.

This clone appeared once. This chain uses TRBV2 with TRBJ2-5; 7 nucleotides agree with TRBD2. J lost 0 bases, V lost 3 bases, and 4 bases had no gene match. CDR3 length equals 15 residues. Germline V gene lookup returns CDR1 SNHLY and CDR2 FYNNEI. The CDR3: CASSDLLAYQETQYF. CDR3 coding DNA: TGTGCCAGCAGTGATCTACTAGCGTACCAAGAGACCCAGTACTTC.

This chain joins TRBV7-9 and TRBJ2-5; tentatively, D is TRBD1 or TRBD2 (5 bases each). V lost 3 bases and J lost 10, with 15 bases in between. The germline V gene has CDR1 SEHNR and CDR2 FQNEAQ (reference sequence). The CDR3 is 13 residues long. The CDR3: CASSLGRGLGQYF. CDR3 bases: TGTGCCAGCAGCTTGGGACGGGGCCTGGGCCAGTACTTC.

This clone was observed a single time. Other DNA sequences in the same sample also yield this CDR3. This chain uses TRBV7-2 with TRBJ2-7; no definite D call. The CDR3 spans 14 residues. Germline assignment: CDR1 SGHTA and CDR2 FQGNSA. V shed 1 base and J shed 1 base, with 8 bases lying between them. The CDR3 sequence: CASSLGGNSYEQYF. CDR3 bases: TGTGCCAGCAGCTTAGGCGGAAATTCCTACGAGCAGTACTTC.

The V gene is TRBV4-2, the J gene TRBJ2-7, with 9 bases fitting TRBD1. From germline, CDR1 is LGHNA and CDR2 YNFKEQ. The CDR3 has 16 residues. After removal of 3 bases from V and 5 bases from J, the junction contained 11 bases not matched to a gene. CDR3 region: CASSHLGGTGNHEQYF. In DNA form, the CDR3 reads TGTGCCAGCAGCCACCTAGGTGGGACAGGGAACCACGAGCAGTACTTC.

V and J are TRBV30 and TRBJ1-6; D gene unclear. Per the germline V gene, CDR1 is GTSNPN and CDR2 is SVGIG (reference sequence). The CDR3 length is 14 residues. V lost 0 bases and J 7 bases, leaving 10 bases between the germline ends. The CDR3 region has the DNA TGTGCCTGGAGTGTCGGCAGGCAGAATTCACCCCTCCACTTT. Translation: CAWSVGRQNSPLHF.

Notes on this clone: Other nucleotide sequences from this sample produce the same CDR3. This chain's CDR3 is CASSIRQGSNQPQHF. CDR3 DNA sequence: TGTGCCAGTAGTATCCGACAGGGGAGCAATCAGCCCCAGCATTTT. The V gene is TRBV19, the J gene TRBJ1-5; 8 bases are shared with TRBD1. Germline V gene data show CDR1 as LNHDA and CDR2 as SQIVND (reference sequence). This CDR3 contains 15 residues. Trimming removed 3 bases from V and 1 base from J; junction bases left unmatched: 2.

The rearrangement joins TRBV10-3 to TRBJ2-7; 7 nucleotides agree with TRBD1. V shed 8 bases, J shed 1 base, and the junction held 5 bases outside the gene matches. The CDR3 spans 13 residues. Germline V gene lookup returns CDR1 ENHRY and CDR2 SYGVKD. DNA for the CDR3: TGTGCCATCGGGACAGAGACTTCCTACGAGCAGTACTTC. Its protein product is CAIGTETSYEQYF.

The gene calls are TRBV18 and TRBJ2-1; D is possibly TRBD1 or TRBD2 (5 bases each). V gave up 5 bases and J gave up 4 bases, with 9 bases separating them. The CDR3 has 13 amino acids. Germline CDR1 reads KGHSH; CDR2 reads LQKENI. CDR3 DNA: TGTGCCAGCTCAACGGGGCAGTACAATGAGCAGTTCTTC. As protein: CASSTGQYNEQFF.

The CDR3 DNA reads as TGCAGCGTTATGAGCCAAGAGACCCAGTACTTC. Translation gives CSVMSQETQYF. The chain is built from TRBV29-1 and TRBJ2-5; no reliable D call. Trimming stripped 5 bases from V and 1 base from J, with 5 bases between. In germline, CDR1 is SQVTM, CDR2 ANQGSEA. The CDR3 contains 11 residues.

This chain joins TRBV24-1 and TRBJ2-7; either TRBD1 or TRBD2 may supply D (7 bases each). The CDR3 length is 14 residues. The germline V gene encodes CDR1 KGHDR and CDR2 SFDVKD. V was shortened by 3 bases and J by 3 bases, with 11 bases between the two germline ends. The CDR3 here is CATSDSGDSYEQYF. In DNA form, the CDR3 reads TGTGCCACCAGTGATAGCGGGGACAGCTACGAGCAGTACTTC.

The chain couples TRBV10-1 to TRBJ2-1, with D perhaps TRBD1 (6 bases). The CDR3 is 13 amino acids. Germline V CDR1 and CDR2: WNHNN, SYGVQD (reference sequence). Trimming removed 8 bases at V and 6 bases at J, with 14 bases between. CDR3 DNA: TGCGCCAGCCGCTCTGGACAGACCAATGAGCAGTTCTTC. Its translation is CASRSGQTNEQFF.

CDR3 sequence: CASSQPDRDGQPQHF. In nucleotides, the CDR3 is TGTGCCAGCAGCCAACCCGACAGGGATGGCCAGCCCCAGCATTTT. This chain connects TRBV4-2 to TRBJ1-5; 7 bases line up with TRBD1. Germline CDR1 reads LGHNA; CDR2 reads YNFKEQ. This CDR3 is 15 amino acids long. V shed 2 bases and J 7 bases; nucleotides not matched to a gene: 8.

This clone was counted only a few times. The chain combines TRBV6-6 with TRBJ1-6; 7 nucleotides line up with TRBD1. J gave up 7 bases and V 2 bases, and 5 bases lay outside the gene matches. The germline V gene has CDR1 MNHNY and CDR2 SVGAGI (reference sequence). The CDR3 spans 15 residues. The CDR3 region has the DNA TGTGCCAGCAGTTACCGTCAGGGGGAGAATTCACCCCTCCACTTT. Its translation is CASSYRQGENSPLHF.

V gene TRBV7-8 combines with J gene TRBJ1-1; 10 bases are a match to TRBD1. From germline, CDR1 is SGHVS and CDR2 FQNEAQ. V was pared by 4 bases and J by 2 bases, with 4 bases of the junction left unmatched. This CDR3 is built from 15 residues. This chain's CDR3 is CASSSTTGGNTEAFF. The DNA for the CDR3 is TGTGCCAGCAGCTCTACGACAGGGGGCAACACTGAAGCTTTCTTT.

The chain carries TRBV7-9 and TRBJ1-4; D perhaps matches TRBD1 (5 bases). Germline V gene data show CDR1 as SEHNR and CDR2 as FQNEAQ (reference sequence). V lost 4 bases and J 15 bases, leaving 15 bases between the germline ends. The CDR3 has 12 amino acids. The CDR3 loop is CASSSVGEDVFF. In DNA form, the CDR3 reads TGTGCCAGCAGCTCCGTGGGGGAGGACGTGTTTTTT.

The rearrangement links TRBV6-5 to TRBJ2-1; D assignment may be TRBD1 or TRBD2 (5 bases each). Germline-derived CDR1 and CDR2 are MNHEY and SVGAGI. The CDR3 length is 14 residues. V was trimmed by 2 bases and J by 8 bases, leaving 13 bases between them. The CDR3 coding sequence is TGTGCCAGCAGTTACCGGGGCAGGGACCATGAGCAGTTCTTC. This sequence encodes CASSYRGRDHEQFF.